The rows below give T cell receptor beta chains drawn from one sample of a study of blood T cells in healthy people across ages. TCRdb passed the 5' RACE reads through MiXCR, listing each CDR3 protein once. The sample lists some 900,000 distinct CDR3 sequences; approximately 49% were seen once. Material: blood. These receptors originate from a man aged 30 to 45 in good health. Both conserved end residues are part of each CDR3. The D gene is left open where the match is weak. The size of a clone is reported for some rows only, either as once, few or many, or as a class for expanded clones.

>TRBJ2-7|TRBD1|TRBV6-5|.
CATGTGKSDEQYF
TGTGCCACCGGGACAGGCAAATCCGACGAGCAGTACTTC
>TRBJ2-3|TRBD2|TRBV13|.
CASSLSASGVTDTQYF
TGTGCCAGCAGCTTATCGGCTAGCGGGGTCACAGATACGCAGTATTTT
>TRBJ1-5|TRBD1|TRBV6-1|.
CASSEPGDRGFDQPQHF
TGTGCCAGCAGTGAACCCGGGGACAGGGGATTTGATCAGCCCCAGCATTTT
>TRBJ2-1|.|TRBV7-9|.
CASTGSLYNEQFF
TGTGCCAGCACAGGGAGTCTATACAATGAGCAGTTCTTC
>TRBJ2-1|.|TRBV11-3|.
CASSSTGMGYNEQFF
TGTGCCAGCAGCTCTACGGGGATGGGTTACAATGAGCAGTTCTTC
>TRBJ2-5|.|TRBV12-3/TRBV12-4|.
CASSLALVETQYF
TGTGCCAGCAGTTTGGCCCTAGTAGAGACCCAGTACTTC
>TRBJ1-2|.|TRBV20-1|.
CSARNGANYGYTF
TGCAGTGCTAGGAACGGAGCTAACTATGGCTACACCTTC
>TRBJ2-2|.|TRBV4-3|.
CASSQDLLRGRGTGELFF
TGCGCCAGCAGCCAAGACTTATTAAGGGGAAGAGGGACCGGGGAGCTGTTTTTT
>TRBJ1-5|TRBD1|TRBV28|few
CASSSPMDRGTKDQPQHF
TGTGCCAGCAGTTCGCCGATGGACAGGGGGACCAAGGATCAGCCTCAGCATTTT
>TRBJ2-5|TRBD1|TRBV20-1|.
CSARDWDRGHQETQYF
TGCAGTGCTAGAGATTGGGACAGGGGACACCAAGAGACCCAGTACTTC
>TRBJ1-4|.|TRBV7-2|.
CASSLGGGINEKLFF
TGTGCCAGCAGCTTAGGGGGGGGCATTAATGAAAAACTGTTTTTT